The rows below give T cell receptor beta chains drawn from one sample of a study of blood T cell repertoires in COVID-19. Using immunoSEQ multiplex PCR, the repertoire was profiled, and TCRdb retains in-frame clones only, with some absent. The table has tens of thousands of clones, approximately 89% seen once. Sequencing input: peripheral blood. These receptors originate from a human donor with acute or convalescent COVID-19. The donor label of this sample is uncertain. CDR3s include the opening cysteine and the closing phenylalanine or tryptophan. D genes are given only for firm matches. Rows give clone size only sometimes, using once, few, many, or a class for an expanded clone.

>NA|NA|TRBJ1-4|TRBV9
CASSALNSPNEKLFF
TGTGCCAGCAGCGCCCTCAACAGCCCTAATGAAAAACTGTTTTTT
>once|TRBD1|TRBJ1-2|TRBV19
CASIGPGGGYGYTF
TGTGCCAGTATAGGGCCAGGGGGAGGCTATGGCTACACCTTC
>NA|NA|TRBJ2-7|TRBV6-5
CASTIGAGNYEQYF
TGTGCCAGCACCATAGGGGCAGGAAACTACGAGCAGTACTTC
>NA|NA|TRBJ2-7|TRBV6-5
CATTYRVIGREQYF
TGTGCCACCACGTACAGGGTAATCGGTCGCGAGCAGTACTTC
>NA|TRBD2|TRBJ2-2|TRBV2
CASKLTSPLTLTGELFF
TGTGCCAGCAAATTGACTAGCCCCCTGACGTTGACCGGGGAGCTGTTTTTT
>few|NA|TRBJ2-3|TRBV19
CASRRGPFTDTQYF
TGTGCCTCAAGGAGGGGTCCCTTCACAGATACGCAGTATTTT
>NA|NA|TRBJ2-3|TRBV28
CASSSSTYTQYF
TGTGCCAGCAGCTCTAGCACCTATACGCAGTATTTT
>NA|TRBD2|TRBJ2-1|TRBV2
CASSVGTSGGPGQFF
TGTGCCAGCAGTGTCGGGACTAGCGGGGGCCCCGGGCAGTTCTTC
>NA|TRBD1|TRBJ2-7|TRBV19
CASSLGTGTYEQYF
TGTGCCAGTAGCCTCGGGACAGGGACCTACGAGCAGTACTTC
>NA|NA|TRBJ2-2|TRBV7-2
CASCPRVSGELFF
TGTGCCAGCTGCCCTAGAGTTTCCGGGGAGCTGTTTTTT
>NA|NA|TRBJ1-1|TRBV7-8
CASSDRGSAGTEAFF
TGTGCCAGCAGCGATCGGGGTTCTGCGGGCACTGAAGCTTTCTTT
>NA|NA|TRBJ2-7|TRBV6-5
CASGIYREHRYEQYF
TGTGCCAGCGGGATTTACAGGGAACATCGGTACGAGCAGTACTTC
>NA|NA|TRBJ1-6|TRBV5-1
CASSLALGGRSPLHF
TGCGCCAGCAGCTTGGCCCTGGGGGGAAGATCACCCCTCCACTTT
>once|NA|TRBJ2-7|TRBV28
CASSLEVGQSYEQYF
TGTGCCAGCAGTTTAGAAGTTGGACAGTCCTACGAGCAGTACTTC
>NA|NA|TRBJ1-4|TRBV4-2
CASSQQQGTNEKLFF
TGTGCCAGCAGCCAGCAACAGGGAACTAATGAAAAACTGTTTTTT
>NA|NA|TRBJ1-1|TRBV19
CASSIKERKSTEAFF
TGTGCCAGTAGTATTAAGGAGAGAAAGAGCACTGAAGCTTTCTTT
>NA|NA|TRBJ1-6|TRBV27
CASRGSRGPNSPLHF
TGTGCCAGCAGAGGGTCAAGGGGTCCTAATTCACCCCTCCACTTT
>NA|NA|TRBJ2-5|TRBV11-2
CASSSIETQYF
TGTGCCAGCAGCTCCATAGAGACCCAGTACTTC
>NA|TRBD1|TRBJ2-3|TRBV18
CASSPPGSFTSGQYITDTQYF
TGTGCCAGCTCACCACCCGGCTCCTTCACCTCGGGACAGTATATCACAGATACGCAGTATTTT
>NA|NA|TRBJ2-7|TRBV10-3
CAILRDLNTNEQYF
TGTGCCATCCTCCGGGACTTAAATACCAACGAGCAGTACTTC
>NA|NA|TRBJ1-3|TRBV5-1
CASSPAGVFAGNTIYF
TGCGCCAGCAGCCCCGCGGGGGTATTCGCTGGAAACACCATATATTTT
>NA|TRBD1|TRBJ1-1|TRBV3-1/TRBV3-2
CASSLSGGTTEAFF
TGTGCCAGCAGCCTTTCAGGGGGGACGACTGAAGCTTTCTTT
>NA|TRBD1|TRBJ2-1|TRBV27
CASSGQGSPYNEQFF
TGTGCCAGCAGTGGACAGGGGAGCCCTTACAATGAGCAGTTCTTC
>few|NA|TRBJ1-1|TRBV9
CASSPQVNTEAFF
TGTGCCAGCAGCCCACAGGTGAACACTGAAGCTTTCTTT
>NA|TRBD2|TRBJ2-2|TRBV5-1
CASSLARLAGTYGELFF
TGCGCCAGCAGCTTGGCCCGACTAGCGGGGACATATGGGGAGCTGTTTTTT
>NA|NA|TRBJ2-5|TRBV7-2
CASRSTWETQYF
TGTGCCAGCAGATCTACCTGGGAGACCCAGTACTTC
>NA|NA|TRBJ2-3|TRBV7-2
CASSLRASGGGYSTDTQYF
TGTGCCAGCAGCTTAAGGGCTTCAGGTGGGGGCTATAGCACAGATACGCAGTATTTT